Presented here are 15 T cell receptor beta chains from one specimen sequenced in a study of Graves' ophthalmopathy and Graves' hyperthyroidism. Using RNA transcripts, the TCR beta CDR3 regions were amplified. Scientists carried out first-round RT-PCR using HTBI primers and then a second-round multiplex PCR. TCRdb analysed the multiplex PCR reads with MiXCR anew, one entry per CDR3 protein. In the table there are hundreds of thousands of distinct CDR3 sequences, roughly 21% of which are singletons. The material sequenced was peripheral blood. The source of these receptors is a woman in her forties or fifties with Graves' ophthalmopathy.

In this sample, this clonotype turned up many times. The chain recombines TRBV27 with TRBJ1-6; D is uncertain. This CDR3 has 15 residues. V gave up 6 bases and J gave up 13 bases, with 22 bases separating them. Germline CDR1 is MNHEY and CDR2 is SMNVEV (reference sequence). CDR3 in DNA: TGTGCCAGCAGCATCGGCCCTCCCGGCTCGAGGCCCCTCCACTTT. Translated: CASSIGPPGSRPLHF.

This clonotype was counted many times. This chain links TRBV6-5 with TRBJ1-1; no reliable D call. The germline V and J ends were trimmed by 3 bases and 8 bases, with 16 bases remaining between them. Germline assignment: CDR1 MNHEY and CDR2 SVGAGI. The CDR3 sequence is 14 residues long. The CDR3 coding sequence is TGTGCCAGCAGTTATCTACTCTCGGAGGGCGAAGCTTTCTTT. It is translated as CASSYLLSEGEAFF.

The table lists this clonotype with many counts. V is TRBV30 and J is TRBJ1-5, with D maybe TRBD1 (5 bases). Deletions cut 3 bases from V and 4 bases from J, with 10 bases between. Germline CDR1 and CDR2: GTSNPN and SVGIG (reference sequence). CDR3 length: 13 amino acids. Written as DNA, the CDR3 is TGTGCCTGGAGGGGGCAGCCAAATCAGCCCCAGCATTTT. This gives the protein CAWRGQPNQPQHF. Together with reference TRBV30 and TRBJ1-5, the CDR3 gives the full variable domain: SQTIHQWPATLVQPVGSPLSLECTVEGTSNPNLYWYRQAAGRGLQLLFYSVGIGQISSEVPQNLSASRPQDRQFILSSKKLLLSDSGFYLCAWRGQPNQPQHFGDGTRLSIL.

V usage is TRBV11-2 and J usage is TRBJ2-5; D remains ambiguous. Germline CDR1 is SGHAT and CDR2 is FQNNGV. V lost 5 bases to trimming and J lost 5 bases, with 21 bases between them. This CDR3 is 16 amino acids long. The CDR3 protein is CASSASSFAARETQYF. The CDR3 nucleotides are TGTGCCAGCAGCGCCTCGAGCTTTGCGGCCCGGGAGACCCAGTACTTC.

This clonotype was seen only a few times. This chain links TRBV19 with TRBJ2-2, with D hard to call. The ends were cut back, 9 bases at V and 4 bases at J, with 15 bases in the middle. Per the germline V gene, CDR1 is LNHDA and CDR2 is SQIVND (reference sequence). The CDR3 spans 14 residues. Here the CDR3 DNA reads TGTGCCAGCCCCCCATTTGGCCTCACCGGGGAGCTGTTTTTT. It encodes CASPPFGLTGELFF.

V and J are TRBV11-2 and TRBJ2-7; D is uncertain. V shed 8 bases and J shed 2 bases, with 13 bases lying between them. CDR3 size: 13 residues. The germline V gene has CDR1 SGHAT and CDR2 FQNNGV. CDR3 in DNA: TGTGCCAGCTCTTTTCAGCCTACCTACGAGCAGTACTTC. It translates to CASSFQPTYEQYF.

This clonotype was counted many times. The chain is built from TRBV20-1 and TRBJ2-7; D unclear. Trimming pared 0 bases from V and 4 bases from J, leaving 16 bases between. The CDR3 is 15 residues long. Germline CDR1 DFQATT, CDR2 SNEGSKA (reference sequence). The CDR3 nucleotides read TGCAGTGCTAGAGATCCTATTGGGAAGATTTACGAGCAGTACTTC. This sequence encodes CSARDPIGKIYEQYF.

This clonotype has at least ten counts. The chain recombines TRBV19 with TRBJ1-3, with unresolved D. Trimming removed 3 bases at V and 0 bases at J, with 15 bases between. The germline V gene encodes CDR1 LNHDA and CDR2 SQIVND (reference sequence). The CDR3 length is 17 residues. The CDR3 DNA is TGTGCCAGTAGTATGAGTCGAGACACGAGCTCTGGAAACACCATATATTTT. Amino acid sequence: CASSMSRDTSSGNTIYF.

This sequence joins TRBV2 and TRBJ2-5; 10 nucleotides line up with TRBD2. Germline CDR1 SNHLY, CDR2 FYNNEI. The junction had 8 bases not matched to a gene; V was cut back by 6 bases and J by 7 bases. The CDR3 length is 14 residues. CDR3 DNA sequence: TGTGCCAGCAGCGTAGCGGGAGGCCGTCCGACCCAGTACTTC. Translation: CASSVAGGRPTQYF. Full variable domain (outside the CDR3, taken from reference TRBV2 and TRBJ2-5): EPEVTQTPSHQVTQMGQEVILRCVPISNHLYFYWYRQILGQKVEFLVSFYNNEISEKSEIFDDQFSVERPDGSNFTLKIRSTKLEDSAMYFCASSVAGGRPTQYFGPGTRLLVL.

Ten or more counts support this clonotype. The chain joins TRBV2 to TRBJ1-6; unclear D gene. Trimming took 3 bases from V and 8 from J, leaving 17 bases between them. Germline CDR1 SNHLY, CDR2 FYNNEI. This CDR3 spans 16 amino acids. The CDR3, as DNA: TGTGCCAGCAGTGATCAGGCACGCGCCGGAGATTCACCCCTCCACTTT. Translated: CASSDQARAGDSPLHF.

Of note for this clonotype: This clone may be a read error of a much larger clone one base away. This chain connects TRBV6-1 to TRBJ2-5; 10 positions match TRBD1. Germline CDR1 is MNHNS and CDR2 is SASEGT. This CDR3 has 15 residues. The CDR3 DNA reads TGTACCATCAGTGAGCGGGACAGGGGAGGGGAGACCCAGTACTTC. Translated: CTISERDRGGETQYF.

This clonotype was seen repeatedly, ten times or more. The V call is TRBV12-3 or TRBV12-4, the J call TRBJ2-7; 7 positions agree with TRBD2. The CDR3 has 16 residues. J lost 4 bases, V lost 6 bases, and 15 bases had no gene match. The CDR3 DNA follows: TGTGCCAGCAGCCCTGTTGGGGGGGTCCCCACATACGAGCAGTACTTC. This translates into CASSPVGGVPTYEQYF.

This clonotype was counted between two and nine times. The V gene is TRBV24-1, the J gene TRBJ2-5; no definite D call. CDR1 and CDR2 from the germline V gene are KGHDR and SFDVKD. CDR3 length: 18 residues. The V and J ends lost 4 bases and 3 bases respectively, with 23 bases between them. The chain's CDR3 is CATSERVGRVFSKETQYF. CDR3 nucleotide sequence: TGTGCCACCAGTGAAAGAGTTGGGCGCGTATTCTCCAAAGAGACCCAGTACTTC.

The gene calls are TRBV3-1 and TRBJ2-7; D is unresolved. Germline CDR1 LGHDT, CDR2 YNNKEL (reference sequence). The CDR3 totals 16 residues. The V end lost 0 bases, the J end lost 2 bases, and 14 bases lay between the germline ends. The CDR3 region has the DNA TGTGCCAGCAGCCAAGAACTTCTGGGTCAGGCCTACGAGCAGTACTTC. This gives the protein CASSQELLGQAYEQYF.

This rearrangement joins TRBV18 to TRBJ1-1; no clear D. The V gene lost 5 bases and the J gene lost 5 bases, with 18 bases spanning the gap. CDR3 length: 15 residues. Germline CDR1 KGHSH, CDR2 LQKENI. The CDR3 reads CASSADGGERTEAFF. The CDR3, as DNA: TGTGCCAGCTCAGCAGACGGTGGGGAAAGGACTGAAGCTTTCTTT.